This T cell receptor (beta chain) was sequenced in a study of T cell responses to AZD1222 COVID-19 vaccine. General study results and limits: Among AZD1222 vaccinees, only five to seven were seropositive at baseline. Among spike-specific TCRs, nearly half reportedly target unmutated variant regions. Increased Spike-specific TCR breadth and depth were observed after two AZD1222 doses.

CDR1 MGHRA and CDR2 YSYEKL come from the germline V gene. This CDR3 spans 13 amino acids. Trimming took 4 bases from V and 7 from J, leaving 10 bases between them. Details on this clone: Its antigen is undetermined.

Profiling relied on immunoSEQ multiplex PCR, and the TCRdb table lists in-frame clones only, not all of them. The sample records about 120,000 clones, about 92% being singletons. This chain links TRBV4-1 with TRBJ1-4; no clear D gene. The receptor was derived from an adult in good health. The input for sequencing was peripheral blood, taken on day 0 of AZD1222 vaccination. Here the CDR3 reads CASSRSIGEKLFF. The CDR3 DNA reads as TGCGCCAGCAGCCGATCTATTGGTGAAAAACTGTTTTTT.